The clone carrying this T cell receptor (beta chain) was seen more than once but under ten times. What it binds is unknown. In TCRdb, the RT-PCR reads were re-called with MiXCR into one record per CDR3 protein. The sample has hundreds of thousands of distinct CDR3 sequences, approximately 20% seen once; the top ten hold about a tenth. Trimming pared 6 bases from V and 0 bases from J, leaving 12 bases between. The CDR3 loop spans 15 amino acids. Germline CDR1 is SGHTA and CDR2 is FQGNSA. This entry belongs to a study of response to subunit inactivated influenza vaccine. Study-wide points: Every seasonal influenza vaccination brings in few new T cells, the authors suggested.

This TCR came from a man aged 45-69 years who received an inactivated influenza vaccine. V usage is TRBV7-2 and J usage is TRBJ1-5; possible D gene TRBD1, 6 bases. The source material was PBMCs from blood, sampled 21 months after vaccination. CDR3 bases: TGTGCCAGCAGGGAGGACAGATATAGCAATCAGCCCCAGCATTTT. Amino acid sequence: CASREDRYSNQPQHF.